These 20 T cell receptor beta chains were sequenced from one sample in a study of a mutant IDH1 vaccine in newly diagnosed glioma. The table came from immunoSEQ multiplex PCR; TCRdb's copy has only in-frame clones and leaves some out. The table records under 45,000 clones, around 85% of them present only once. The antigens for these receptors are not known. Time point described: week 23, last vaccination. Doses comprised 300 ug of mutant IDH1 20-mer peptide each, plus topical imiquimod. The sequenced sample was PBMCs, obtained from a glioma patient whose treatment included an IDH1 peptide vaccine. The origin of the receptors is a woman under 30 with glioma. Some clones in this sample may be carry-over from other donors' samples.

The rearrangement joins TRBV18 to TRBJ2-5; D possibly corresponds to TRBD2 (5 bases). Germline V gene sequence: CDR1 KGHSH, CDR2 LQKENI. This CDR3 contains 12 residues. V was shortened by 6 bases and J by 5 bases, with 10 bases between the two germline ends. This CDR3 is CASSRVGETQYF. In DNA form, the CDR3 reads TGTGCCAGCTCGCGGGTGGGTGAGACCCAGTACTTC.

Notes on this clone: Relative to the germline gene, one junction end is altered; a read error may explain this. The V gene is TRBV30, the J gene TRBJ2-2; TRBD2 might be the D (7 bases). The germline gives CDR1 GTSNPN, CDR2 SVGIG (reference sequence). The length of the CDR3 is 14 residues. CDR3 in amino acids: CDDEGGDRGRGAVF. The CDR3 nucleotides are TGTGACGATGAAGGGGGGGATCGGGGCCGGGGAGCTGTTTTT.

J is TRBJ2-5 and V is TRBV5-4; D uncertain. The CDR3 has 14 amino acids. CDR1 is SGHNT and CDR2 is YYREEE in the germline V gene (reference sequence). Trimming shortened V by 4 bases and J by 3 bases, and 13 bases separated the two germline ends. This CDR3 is CASSPDLLKETQYF. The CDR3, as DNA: TGTGCCAGCAGCCCCGACCTCCTTAAAGAGACCCAGTACTTC.

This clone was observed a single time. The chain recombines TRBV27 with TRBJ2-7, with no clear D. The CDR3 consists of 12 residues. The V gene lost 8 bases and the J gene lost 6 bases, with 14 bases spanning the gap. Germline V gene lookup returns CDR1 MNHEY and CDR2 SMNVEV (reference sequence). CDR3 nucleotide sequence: TGTGCCAGCGGATTCAAGTCTCTCGAGCAGTACTTC. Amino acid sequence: CASGFKSLEQYF.

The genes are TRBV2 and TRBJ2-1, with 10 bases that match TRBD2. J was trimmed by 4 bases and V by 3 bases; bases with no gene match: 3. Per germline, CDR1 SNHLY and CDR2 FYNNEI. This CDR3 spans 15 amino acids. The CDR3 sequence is CASSEVAGGYNEQFF. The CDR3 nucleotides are TGTGCCAGCAGTGAGGTAGCGGGGGGTTACAATGAGCAGTTCTTC.

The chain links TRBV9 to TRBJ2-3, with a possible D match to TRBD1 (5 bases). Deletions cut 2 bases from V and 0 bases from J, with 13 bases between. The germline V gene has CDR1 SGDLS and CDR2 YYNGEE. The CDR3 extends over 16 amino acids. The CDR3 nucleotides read TGTGCCAGCAGCGTTCATAGGGGCTCTAGCACAGATACGCAGTATTTT. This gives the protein CASSVHRGSSTDTQYF.

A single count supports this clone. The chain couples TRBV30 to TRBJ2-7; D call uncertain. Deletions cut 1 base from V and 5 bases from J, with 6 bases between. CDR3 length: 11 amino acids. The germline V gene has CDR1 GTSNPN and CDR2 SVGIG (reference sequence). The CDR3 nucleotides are TGTGCCTGGAGTGCGGCAAACGAGCAGTACTTC. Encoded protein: CAWSAANEQYF.

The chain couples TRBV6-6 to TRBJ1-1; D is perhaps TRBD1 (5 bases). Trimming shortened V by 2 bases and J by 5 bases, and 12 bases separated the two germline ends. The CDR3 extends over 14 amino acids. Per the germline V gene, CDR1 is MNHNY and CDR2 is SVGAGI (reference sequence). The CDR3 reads CASSYGQGATEAFF. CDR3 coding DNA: TGTGCCAGCAGTTACGGCCAGGGAGCGACTGAAGCTTTCTTT.

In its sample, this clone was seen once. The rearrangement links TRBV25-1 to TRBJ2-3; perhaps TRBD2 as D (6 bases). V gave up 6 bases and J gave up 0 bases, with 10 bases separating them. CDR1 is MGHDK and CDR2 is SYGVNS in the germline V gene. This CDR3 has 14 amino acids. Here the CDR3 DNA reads TGTGCCAGCAGCCAGCGGGTTAGCACAGATACGCAGTATTTT. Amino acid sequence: CASSQRVSTDTQYF.

The CDR3 reads CASRRTSGLSSYEQYF. In DNA, the CDR3 is TGTGCCAGCAGGAGGACTAGCGGGCTGAGCTCCTACGAGCAGTACTTC. This rearrangement joins TRBV2 to TRBJ2-7; 11 positions match TRBD2. From germline, CDR1 is SNHLY and CDR2 FYNNEI. The length of the CDR3 is 16 residues. V gave up 6 bases and J gave up 0 bases; unmatched junction bases: 7. Supplemented by reference TRBV2 and TRBJ2-7, the full variable domain reads EPEVTQTPSHQVTQMGQEVILRCVPISNHLYFYWYRQILGQKVEFLVSFYNNEISEKSEIFDDQFSVERPDGSNFTLKIRSTKLEDSAMYFCASRRTSGLSSYEQYFGPGTRLTVT.

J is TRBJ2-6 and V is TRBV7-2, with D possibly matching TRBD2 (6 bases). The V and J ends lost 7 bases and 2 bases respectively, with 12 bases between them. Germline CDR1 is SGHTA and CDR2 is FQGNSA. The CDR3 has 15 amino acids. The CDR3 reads CASTPGGAGANVLTF. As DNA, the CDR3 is TGTGCCAGCACCCCCGGCGGGGCTGGGGCCAACGTCCTGACTTTC.

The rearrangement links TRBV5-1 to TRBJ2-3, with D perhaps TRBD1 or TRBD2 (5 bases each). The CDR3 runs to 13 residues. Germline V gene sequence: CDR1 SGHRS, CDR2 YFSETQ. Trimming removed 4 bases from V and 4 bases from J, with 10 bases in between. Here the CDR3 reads CASSGDVPDTQYF. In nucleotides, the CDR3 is TGCGCCAGCAGCGGGGACGTCCCAGATACGCAGTATTTT.

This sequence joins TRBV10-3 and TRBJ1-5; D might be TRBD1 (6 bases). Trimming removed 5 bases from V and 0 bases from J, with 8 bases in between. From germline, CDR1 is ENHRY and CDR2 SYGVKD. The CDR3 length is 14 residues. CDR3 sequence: CAISPDSSNQPQHF. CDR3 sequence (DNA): TGTGCCATCAGTCCGGACAGTAGCAATCAGCCCCAGCATTTT.

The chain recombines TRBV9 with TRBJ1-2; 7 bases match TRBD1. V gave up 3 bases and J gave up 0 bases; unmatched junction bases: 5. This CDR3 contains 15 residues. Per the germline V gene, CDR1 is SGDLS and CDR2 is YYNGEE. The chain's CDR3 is CASSARTGSNYGYTF. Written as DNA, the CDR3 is TGTGCCAGCAGCGCCCGGACAGGATCTAACTATGGCTACACCTTC. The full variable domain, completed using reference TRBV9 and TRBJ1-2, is DSGVTQTPKHLITATGQRVTLRCSPRSGDLSVYWYQQSLDQGLQFLIQYYNGEERAKGNILERFSAQQFPDLHSELNLSSLELGDSALYFCASSARTGSNYGYTFGSGTRLTVV.

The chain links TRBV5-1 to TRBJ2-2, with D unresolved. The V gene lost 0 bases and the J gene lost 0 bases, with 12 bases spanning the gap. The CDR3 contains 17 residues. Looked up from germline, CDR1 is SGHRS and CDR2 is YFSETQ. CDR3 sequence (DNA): TGCGCCAGCAGCTTGGGGCAGCGCTCCGCGAACACCGGGGAGCTGTTTTTT. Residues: CASSLGQRSANTGELFF.

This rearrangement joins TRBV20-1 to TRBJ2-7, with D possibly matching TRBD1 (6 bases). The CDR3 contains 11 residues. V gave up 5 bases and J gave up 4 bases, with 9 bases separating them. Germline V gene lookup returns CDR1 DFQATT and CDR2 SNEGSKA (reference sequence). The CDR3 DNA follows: TGCAGTGCTGGGCAGGGGTACGAGCAGTACTTC. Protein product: CSAGQGYEQYF.

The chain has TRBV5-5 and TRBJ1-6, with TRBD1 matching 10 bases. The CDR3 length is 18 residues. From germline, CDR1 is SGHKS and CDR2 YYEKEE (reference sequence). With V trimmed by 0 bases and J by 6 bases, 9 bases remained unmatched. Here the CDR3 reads CASSLVGTGADRNSPLHF. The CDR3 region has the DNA TGTGCCAGCAGCTTGGTAGGGACAGGGGCCGACCGTAATTCACCCCTCCACTTT.

DNA of the CDR3: TGTGCCAGCAGCTTATATCAGGGTCCCAGTCAGCCCCAGCATTTT. Translation gives CASSLYQGPSQPQHF. V usage is TRBV7-8 and J usage is TRBJ1-5, with D possibly matching TRBD1 (5 bases). The germline V and J ends were trimmed by 2 bases and 6 bases, with 14 bases remaining between them. The CDR3 runs to 15 residues. The germline gives CDR1 SGHVS, CDR2 FQNEAQ.

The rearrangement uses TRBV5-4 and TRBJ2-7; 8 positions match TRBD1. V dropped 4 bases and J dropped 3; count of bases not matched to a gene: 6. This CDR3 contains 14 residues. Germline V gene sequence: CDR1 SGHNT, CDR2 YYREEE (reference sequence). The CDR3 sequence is CASSGRTGNYEQYF. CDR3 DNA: TGTGCCAGCAGCGGGAGGACAGGGAACTACGAGCAGTACTTC.

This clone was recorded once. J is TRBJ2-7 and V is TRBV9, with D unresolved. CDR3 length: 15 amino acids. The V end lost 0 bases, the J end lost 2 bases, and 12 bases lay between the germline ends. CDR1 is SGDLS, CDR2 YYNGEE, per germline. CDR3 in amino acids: CASSVGNHATYEQYF. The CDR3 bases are TGTGCCAGCAGCGTAGGAAACCATGCTACCTACGAGCAGTACTTC.